What follows are 5 T cell receptor beta chains derived from one specimen sequenced in a study of post-analysis software for immune sequencing data. The antigens these receptors bind are not known. Prepared libraries of TCR beta cDNA carried unique molecular identifiers. Each CDR3 protein is one row after TCRdb ran MiXCR on the PCR reads. Counted here are roughly 700,000 distinct CDR3 sequences, roughly 29% occurring once; the ten biggest clones make up around 0.6%. Study conclusions and caveats: There were four or five TRBV segments more frequent in patients than controls, and TRBV5-6, TRBV5-1 and TRBV20-1 were among them.

Sequences were obtained from blood. These TCRs come from a girl aged 10-17 years with multiple sclerosis.

On this clonotype itself: At one boundary the junction diverges from the germline segment, which might be a read error. This chain connects TRBV6-6 to TRBJ2-6; D is tentatively TRBD1 or TRBD2 (5 bases each). Looked up from germline, CDR1 is MNHNY and CDR2 is SVGAGI (reference sequence). CDR3 size: 15 residues. The CDR3: CASSFAGLGANVPTF. The CDR3 DNA is TGTGCCAGCAGTTTCGCGGGTCTTGGGGCCAACGTCCCGACTTTC.

This clonotype has only a few counts. This rearrangement joins TRBV6-5 to TRBJ1-5; D remains unclear. There are 12 residues in the CDR3. Deletions cut 5 bases from V and 6 bases from J, with 8 bases between. CDR1 and CDR2 from the germline V gene are MNHEY and SVGAGI. The CDR3 region has the DNA TGTGCCAGCAGTGAGAACGGTCAGCCCCAGCATTTT. Translated: CASSENGQPQHF.

V usage is TRBV6-1 and J usage is TRBJ1-6, with 7 bases aligning to TRBD1. Per germline, CDR1 MNHNS and CDR2 SASEGT. Trimming took 4 bases from V and 10 from J; bases not matched to a gene: 7. The CDR3 covers 14 residues. CDR3 nucleotide sequence: TGTGCCAGCAGTGGAGACAGGGTTGGGTCACCCCTCCACTTT. Protein: CASSGDRVGSPLHF.

This clonotype was picked up one time. This sequence joins TRBV2 and TRBJ2-1; a possible D gene is TRBD1 (6 bases). V shed 7 bases and J shed 3 bases, with 16 bases lying between them. Germline CDR1 reads SNHLY; CDR2 reads FYNNEI. This CDR3 contains 15 residues. This chain's CDR3 is CASIPIDRIYNEQFF. DNA of the CDR3: TGTGCCAGCATTCCTATCGACAGGATCTACAATGAGCAGTTCTTC.

The chain combines TRBV5-1 with TRBJ2-5, with a possible D match to TRBD2 (6 bases). The CDR3 consists of 15 residues. From germline, CDR1 is SGHRS and CDR2 YFSETQ. Trimming cost V 3 bases and J 5 bases, with 17 bases left between them. CDR3 in DNA: TGCGCCAGCAGCTGGGCTGGGGGGTCAGGGGAGACCCAGTACTTC. It encodes CASSWAGGSGETQYF.